These T cell receptor beta chains were read from a single sample in a study of cytomegalovirus exposure and HLA in healthy donors. The protocol was immunoSEQ multiplex PCR, while the TCRdb copy is restricted to in-frame clones and leaves out a portion. The sample lists about 130,000 clones, about two thirds occurring once. Sequencing was done on a sample of PBMCs. These receptors were collected from a human donor in good health. Each CDR3 is given without its conserved first and last residue. Each record gives: V gene, D gene, CDR3 protein. A D gene is named only where the DNA matches it firmly.

v_call: TRBV5-1
d_call: TRBD1
cdr3_aa: ASSLGQGNYGYT

v_call: TRBV28
d_call: NA
cdr3_aa: ASSLEGAGRGTGELF

v_call: TRBV7-3
d_call: TRBD1
cdr3_aa: ASSLFGTGITDTQY

v_call: TRBV7-2
d_call: TRBD2
cdr3_aa: ASSLTLWTSGGHTDTQY

v_call: TRBV7-2
d_call: TRBD1
cdr3_aa: ASGQGADQPQH

v_call: TRBV7-7
d_call: NA
cdr3_aa: ASSLVPDKSSGANVLT

v_call: TRBV9
d_call: NA
cdr3_aa: ASSVGHLNTEAF

v_call: TRBV9
d_call: TRBD2
cdr3_aa: ASSGASGVSVGELF

v_call: TRBV9
d_call: TRBD1
cdr3_aa: ASSDRQGVHPF

v_call: TRBV5-1
d_call: NA
cdr3_aa: ASSSGWGDTEAF

v_call: TRBV4-3
d_call: TRBD2
cdr3_aa: ASRTGLAGDYEQF

v_call: TRBV19
d_call: NA
cdr3_aa: ASTWVGSYGYT

v_call: TRBV14
d_call: NA
cdr3_aa: ASSQLGRGDTGELF

v_call: TRBV4-3
d_call: NA
cdr3_aa: ASSQRRALGSGGYGYT

v_call: TRBV14
d_call: NA
cdr3_aa: ASSQEASPFLNEQY

v_call: TRBV2
d_call: TRBD1
cdr3_aa: ASRETGTVHEQY

v_call: TRBV30
d_call: TRBD1
cdr3_aa: AWARGQGYEQY

v_call: TRBV9
d_call: TRBD1
cdr3_aa: ASSVGQGRGNTGELF

v_call: TRBV30
d_call: NA
cdr3_aa: AWSWGLANTGELF

v_call: TRBV7-3
d_call: TRBD2
cdr3_aa: ASSLRLAGSAGTQY

v_call: TRBV6-5
d_call: TRBD1
cdr3_aa: ASSNHGQDYGYT

v_call: TRBV4-2
d_call: NA
cdr3_aa: ASSQEGSGLTYEQY

v_call: TRBV5-1
d_call: NA
cdr3_aa: ASSFSGSETQY

v_call: TRBV15
d_call: TRBD2
cdr3_aa: ATSRARRASGRVLFHEQY

v_call: TRBV7-2
d_call: TRBD1
cdr3_aa: ASSPVVRQGKYEQY

v_call: TRBV7-9
d_call: TRBD1
cdr3_aa: ASSLDGQGSYEQY

v_call: TRBV27
d_call: NA
cdr3_aa: ASSARAATEAF

v_call: TRBV6-1
d_call: NA
cdr3_aa: ASSEEGGPNYGYT

v_call: TRBV10-2
d_call: NA
cdr3_aa: ASSDTVQPQH

v_call: TRBV29-1
d_call: NA
cdr3_aa: SGRGGEETQY

v_call: TRBV6-6
d_call: NA
cdr3_aa: ASLGVNYGYT

v_call: TRBV30
d_call: NA
cdr3_aa: AWKQNTEAF

v_call: TRBV5-6
d_call: TRBD1
cdr3_aa: ASELRGRWEKLF

v_call: TRBV2
d_call: NA
cdr3_aa: ASSSQGQHNQPQH

v_call: TRBV2
d_call: TRBD1
cdr3_aa: AISGTALSGANVLT

v_call: TRBV4-2
d_call: TRBD2
cdr3_aa: ASSLLAGGPQEQF

v_call: TRBV29-1
d_call: NA
cdr3_aa: SVVEGVENIQY

v_call: TRBV7-2
d_call: TRBD1
cdr3_aa: ASSLETGGVGSPLH

v_call: TRBV7-2
d_call: NA
cdr3_aa: ASSVGGTSTGTQY

v_call: TRBV4-3
d_call: NA
cdr3_aa: ASSQEQGGYYEQY

v_call: TRBV7-9
d_call: NA
cdr3_aa: ASSLSWEQY

v_call: TRBV7-2
d_call: TRBD1
cdr3_aa: ASSLLGQGITDTQY

v_call: TRBV30
d_call: NA
cdr3_aa: AWNHYERQY

v_call: TRBV11-2
d_call: TRBD2
cdr3_aa: ASSSLGGYEQY

v_call: TRBV6-5
d_call: NA
cdr3_aa: ASSRTGETQY

v_call: TRBV4-3
d_call: TRBD2
cdr3_aa: ASSDTSGEETQY

v_call: TRBV27
d_call: TRBD2
cdr3_aa: ASSSLGLAGGVVTGELF

v_call: TRBV2
d_call: TRBD1
cdr3_aa: ANKTEGQGGGDTEAF

v_call: TRBV25-1
d_call: TRBD1
cdr3_aa: ASTTGVAITEAF

v_call: TRBV6-5
d_call: NA
cdr3_aa: ASSYVGGGGGYT

v_call: TRBV11-2
d_call: NA
cdr3_aa: ASSFAARVQETQY

v_call: TRBV5-1
d_call: TRBD1
cdr3_aa: ASNPGTVSQETQY

v_call: TRBV6-1
d_call: TRBD2
cdr3_aa: ASSLTVAGTETQY

v_call: TRBV5-1
d_call: NA
cdr3_aa: ASSLIGTSTLNTDTQY